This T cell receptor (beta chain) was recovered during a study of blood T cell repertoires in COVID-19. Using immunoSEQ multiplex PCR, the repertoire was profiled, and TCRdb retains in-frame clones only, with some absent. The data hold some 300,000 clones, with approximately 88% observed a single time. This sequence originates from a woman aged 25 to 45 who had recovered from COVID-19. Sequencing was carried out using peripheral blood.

Here the CDR3 DNA reads TGTGCCAGCAGCCTGGCAAGAGGCGGGGTTCAAGAGACCCAGTACTTC. Translation: CASSLARGGVQETQYF. The V call is TRBV14, the J call TRBJ2-5; D is possibly TRBD2 (6 bases). In germline, CDR1 is SGHDN, CDR2 FVKESK. This CDR3 spans 16 amino acids. V was cut by 4 bases and J by 2 bases, with 17 bases left in between.